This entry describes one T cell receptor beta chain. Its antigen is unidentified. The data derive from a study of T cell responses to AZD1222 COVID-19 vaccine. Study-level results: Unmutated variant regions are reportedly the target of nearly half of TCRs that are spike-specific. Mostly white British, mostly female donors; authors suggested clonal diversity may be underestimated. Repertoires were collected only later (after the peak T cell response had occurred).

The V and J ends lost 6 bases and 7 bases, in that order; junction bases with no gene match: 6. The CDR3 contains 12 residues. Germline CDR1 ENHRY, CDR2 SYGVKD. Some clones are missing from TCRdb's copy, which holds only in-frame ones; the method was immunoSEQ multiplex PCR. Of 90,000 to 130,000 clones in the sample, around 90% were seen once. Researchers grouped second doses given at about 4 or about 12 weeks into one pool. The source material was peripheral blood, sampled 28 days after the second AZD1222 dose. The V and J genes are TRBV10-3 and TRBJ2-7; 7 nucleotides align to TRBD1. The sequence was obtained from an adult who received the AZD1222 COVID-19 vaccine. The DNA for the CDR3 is TGTGCCATCAGCTATGACAGGGAGGAGCAGTACTTC. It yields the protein CAISYDREEQYF.